The TCR beta chain described here comes from a study of control samples from healthy donors and cancer patients. Using immunoSEQ multiplex PCR, the repertoire was profiled, and TCRdb retains in-frame clones only, with some absent. The data contain 45,000 to 60,000 clones, 80% of them singletons. V was shortened by 2 bases and J by 1 base, with 4 bases between the two germline ends. This CDR3 has 13 residues. This clone was seen a handful of times. Material: blood. This TCR was recovered from a man between 70 and 80 years old in good health. The V and J genes are TRBV12-3 or TRBV12-4 and TRBJ2-3; no clear D gene. The CDR3 region has the DNA TGTGCCAGCAGTTTACCAGGCACAGATACGCAGTATTTT. It translates to CASSLPGTDTQYF.